What follows are 3 T cell receptor beta chains derived from one specimen sequenced in a study of memory CD4+ T cells and cytomegalovirus serostatus. The sort gate was single viable CD3+CD4+CD8-CD45RO+ cells for memory CD4+ T cells. Profiled with immunoSEQ multiplex PCR; TCRdb holds only in-frame clones, not every one. The repertoire consists of 50,000 to 60,000 clones, with about four fifths occurring once and the leading ten covering 1.1% to 1.5%. The source material was memory CD4+ T cells from blood. The receptors here all came from an adult in good health and CMV-seropositive.

V is TRBV5-1 and J is TRBJ2-2; D remains unclear. The CDR3 sequence is 13 residues long. V gave up 7 bases and J gave up 4 bases, with 11 bases separating them. Germline loops: CDR1 SGHRS, CDR2 YFSETQ. CDR3 nucleotides: TGCGCCAGCGGGAAGGAGTCCACCGGGGAGCTGTTTTTT. This translates into CASGKESTGELFF.

J is TRBJ1-5 and V is TRBV6-4; D perhaps matches TRBD1 (5 bases). The CDR3 spans 17 residues. CDR1 and CDR2 (germline): MRHNA, SNTAGT. Trimming removed 3 bases from V and 5 bases from J, with 20 bases in between. CDR3: CASSDLKKDGGYQPQHF. The DNA of the CDR3 is TGTGCCAGCAGTGATCTAAAAAAGGACGGGGGGTATCAGCCCCAGCATTTT.

Only one count was recorded for this clone. The chain uses TRBV29-1 and TRBJ2-3; unclear D gene. This CDR3 is 11 amino acids long. Trimming cost V 7 bases and J 2 bases, with 7 bases left between them. CDR1 SQVTM and CDR2 ANQGSEA come from the germline V gene. CDR3 sequence reads: CSARITDTQYF. In DNA form, the CDR3 reads TGCAGCGCCCGGATCACAGATACGCAGTATTTT.